These T cell receptor beta chains were read from a single sample in a study of multiple sclerosis patients with progressive multifocal leukoencephalopathy. Sequencing used immunoSEQ multiplex PCR; TCRdb keeps in-frame clones, though not all of them. Here the sample spans approximately 35,000 clones, roughly 87% being singletons. The source was PBMCs, collected from a patient treated with natalizumab. Receptors originate from a human donor with progressive multifocal leukoencephalopathy. Each CDR3 is given with its conserved first and last residue. D genes are given only for firm matches. Rows may omit the clone size; those that give it use once, few, many or a size class.

abundance: NA; j_gene: TRBJ2-6; d_gene: NA; v_gene: TRBV9; CDR3nt: TGTGCCAGCAGCGAATCGGGGGCCAACGTCCTGACTTTC; CDR3aa: CASSESGANVLTF
abundance: NA; j_gene: TRBJ2-1; d_gene: NA; v_gene: TRBV7-2; CDR3nt: TGTGCCAGCAGCTTAGTTCGTGTGTATGAGCAGTTCTTC; CDR3aa: CASSLVRVYEQFF
abundance: NA; j_gene: TRBJ2-7; d_gene: TRBD2; v_gene: TRBV7-3; CDR3nt: TGTGCCAGCAGCTCCCCCGGGACTAGCACCTACGAGCAGTACTTC; CDR3aa: CASSSPGTSTYEQYF
abundance: NA; j_gene: TRBJ2-4; d_gene: NA; v_gene: TRBV7-9; CDR3nt: TGTGCCAGTAATCCCCAGGCGGAGGGCCAAGCCAAAAACATTCAGTACTTC; CDR3aa: CASNPQAEGQAKNIQYF
abundance: NA; j_gene: TRBJ2-7; d_gene: TRBD1; v_gene: TRBV5-1; CDR3nt: TGCGCCAGCAGCCGAAATGGACAGGGCACCTACGAGCAGTACTTC; CDR3aa: CASSRNGQGTYEQYF
abundance: NA; j_gene: TRBJ1-1; d_gene: NA; v_gene: TRBV18; CDR3nt: TGTGCCAGCTCACCACCTCTTAGGGGACACACTGAAGCTTTCTTT; CDR3aa: CASSPPLRGHTEAFF
abundance: NA; j_gene: TRBJ1-3; d_gene: NA; v_gene: TRBV2; CDR3nt: TGTGCCAGCAGGGGGCGGGGGGCGACGTACGGAAACACCATATATTTT; CDR3aa: CASRGRGATYGNTIYF
abundance: NA; j_gene: TRBJ2-7; d_gene: TRBD2; v_gene: TRBV27; CDR3nt: TGTGCCAGCAGTTCGGGACTAGCGGCATACGAGCAGTACTTC; CDR3aa: CASSSGLAAYEQYF
abundance: NA; j_gene: TRBJ1-4; d_gene: NA; v_gene: TRBV5-1; CDR3nt: TGCGCCAGCAGCTCGGGCGGTCGGGAAAAACTGTTTTTT; CDR3aa: CASSSGGREKLFF
abundance: NA; j_gene: TRBJ2-1; d_gene: NA; v_gene: TRBV18; CDR3nt: TGTGCCAGCTCACCAATCGACTCCTACAATGAGCAGTTCTTC; CDR3aa: CASSPIDSYNEQFF
abundance: NA; j_gene: TRBJ2-3; d_gene: NA; v_gene: TRBV19; CDR3nt: TGTGCCAGTAGTATACTCTTAGCCGCAGATACGCAGTATTTT; CDR3aa: CASSILLAADTQYF
abundance: NA; j_gene: TRBJ2-7; d_gene: TRBD2; v_gene: TRBV7-8; CDR3nt: TGTGCCAGCAGCTTAGGGTTCGGGGGGAAGAGCTCCTACGAGCAGTACTTC; CDR3aa: CASSLGFGGKSSYEQYF
abundance: once; j_gene: TRBJ2-7; d_gene: TRBD2; v_gene: TRBV27; CDR3nt: TGTGCCAGCAGTTTAGGCGGGAGAGCCTACGAGCAGTACTTC; CDR3aa: CASSLGGRAYEQYF
abundance: NA; j_gene: TRBJ2-7; d_gene: TRBD1; v_gene: TRBV18; CDR3nt: TGTGCCAGCTCACCACTGATCGACAGGGGAGGCTACGAGCAGTACTTC; CDR3aa: CASSPLIDRGGYEQYF
abundance: NA; j_gene: TRBJ2-7; d_gene: NA; v_gene: TRBV6-5; CDR3nt: TGTGCCAGCAGTTCCTCCATACTCAGGGGAACCTACGAGCAGTACTTC; CDR3aa: CASSSSILRGTYEQYF
abundance: NA; j_gene: TRBJ2-1; d_gene: NA; v_gene: TRBV7-2; CDR3nt: TGTGCCAGCAGCCCCGGGAACCTGGCGGATGAGCAGTTCTTC; CDR3aa: CASSPGNLADEQFF
abundance: NA; j_gene: TRBJ2-2; d_gene: NA; v_gene: TRBV7-2; CDR3nt: TGTGCCAGCAGCTTCAGGGACACCGGGGAGCTGTTTTTT; CDR3aa: CASSFRDTGELFF
abundance: NA; j_gene: TRBJ2-3; d_gene: NA; v_gene: TRBV6-4; CDR3nt: TGTGCCAGCAGTGACAACCCGTCGGGAGGCACAGATACGCAGTATTTT; CDR3aa: CASSDNPSGGTDTQYF
abundance: NA; j_gene: TRBJ1-5; d_gene: TRBD1; v_gene: TRBV6-1; CDR3nt: TGTGCCAGCAGGGGGACAGGGGGAGGACAGCCCCAGCATTTT; CDR3aa: CASRGTGGGQPQHF
abundance: NA; j_gene: TRBJ1-3; d_gene: NA; v_gene: TRBV4-1; CDR3nt: TGCGCCAGCAGCCAAGGGGACCACTCTGGAAACACCATATATTTT; CDR3aa: CASSQGDHSGNTIYF
abundance: NA; j_gene: TRBJ2-2; d_gene: TRBD1; v_gene: TRBV6-5; CDR3nt: TGTGCCAGCAGGCGGACAGGGTATGCCGGGGAGCTGTTTTTT; CDR3aa: CASRRTGYAGELFF
abundance: NA; j_gene: TRBJ2-1; d_gene: TRBD2; v_gene: TRBV29-1; CDR3nt: TGCAGCGTTAATAGCGGGACAAACAATGAGCAGTTCTTC; CDR3aa: CSVNSGTNNEQFF
abundance: NA; j_gene: TRBJ1-1; d_gene: TRBD1; v_gene: TRBV28; CDR3nt: TGTGCCAGCAGTTCGGGACAGGGGGCGGGTGAAGCTTTCTTT; CDR3aa: CASSSGQGAGEAFF
abundance: NA; j_gene: TRBJ1-3; d_gene: NA; v_gene: TRBV18; CDR3nt: TGTGCCAGCTCACAGTTACCATCGGGGGCTGGAAACACCATATATTTT; CDR3aa: CASSQLPSGAGNTIYF
abundance: NA; j_gene: TRBJ1-1; d_gene: TRBD1; v_gene: TRBV6-1; CDR3nt: TGTGCCAGCAGTGACGGACAGGGAGACACTGAAGCTTTCTTT; CDR3aa: CASSDGQGDTEAFF
abundance: NA; j_gene: TRBJ2-2; d_gene: NA; v_gene: TRBV2; CDR3nt: TGTGCCAGCAGTTTAGGATGGGGCACCGGGGAGCTGTTTTTT; CDR3aa: CASSLGWGTGELFF
abundance: once; j_gene: TRBJ2-1; d_gene: TRBD2; v_gene: TRBV9; CDR3nt: TGTGCCAGCAGCGTACTTGGGAGGGACAATGAGCAGTTCTTC; CDR3aa: CASSVLGRDNEQFF
abundance: NA; j_gene: TRBJ2-3; d_gene: NA; v_gene: TRBV2; CDR3nt: TGTGCCAGCAGTACGGACGCGACAGATACGCAGTATTTT; CDR3aa: CASSTDATDTQYF
abundance: NA; j_gene: TRBJ2-1; d_gene: NA; v_gene: TRBV7-2; CDR3nt: TGTGCCAGCAGCTTTTCAGCCGGCCTTAGTACTGAGCAGTTCTTC; CDR3aa: CASSFSAGLSTEQFF
abundance: NA; j_gene: TRBJ2-7; d_gene: TRBD2; v_gene: TRBV4-2; CDR3nt: TGTGCCAGCAGCCCGGGACTAGCCCGCGAGCAGTACTTC; CDR3aa: CASSPGLAREQYF
abundance: NA; j_gene: TRBJ1-5; d_gene: NA; v_gene: TRBV19; CDR3nt: TGTGCCAGTAGTACCCGGGACAACAATCAGCCCCAGCATTTT; CDR3aa: CASSTRDNNQPQHF
abundance: NA; j_gene: TRBJ2-1; d_gene: TRBD2; v_gene: TRBV7-2; CDR3nt: TGTGCCAGCAGCCGCGCGGTCGGGGGACTAGCGGGAGGAGTGGGTGAGCAGTTCTTC; CDR3aa: CASSRAVGGLAGGVGEQFF
abundance: NA; j_gene: TRBJ2-2; d_gene: TRBD2; v_gene: TRBV4-3; CDR3nt: TGCGCCAGCAGCCAGGATAGCGGGCGGGGAAACGGGGAGCTGTTTTTT; CDR3aa: CASSQDSGRGNGELFF
abundance: NA; j_gene: TRBJ2-7; d_gene: NA; v_gene: TRBV21-1; CDR3nt: TGTGCCAGCAGCTTCCGGAGGAGATCCGTAAACTACGAGCAGTACTTC; CDR3aa: CASSFRRRSVNYEQYF
abundance: NA; j_gene: TRBJ2-4; d_gene: NA; v_gene: TRBV27; CDR3nt: TGTGCCAGCAGTTCAACGGACAGCCCAGCCAAAAACATTCAGTACTTC; CDR3aa: CASSSTDSPAKNIQYF
abundance: NA; j_gene: TRBJ2-7; d_gene: NA; v_gene: TRBV19; CDR3nt: TGTGCCAGTAGCTCGGGGACGGGCTCCAAAACCTACGAGCAGTACTTC; CDR3aa: CASSSGTGSKTYEQYF
abundance: NA; j_gene: TRBJ1-1; d_gene: NA; v_gene: TRBV18; CDR3nt: TGTGCCAGCTCACCCTCCGTGGGGGGCGTTGAAGCTTTCTTT; CDR3aa: CASSPSVGGVEAFF
abundance: once; j_gene: TRBJ1-4; d_gene: NA; v_gene: TRBV7-2; CDR3nt: TGTGCCAGCAGCCCGAGGCGGGTACAGAATGAAAAACTGTTTTTT; CDR3aa: CASSPRRVQNEKLFF
abundance: NA; j_gene: TRBJ2-7; d_gene: TRBD1; v_gene: TRBV27; CDR3nt: TGTGCCAGCATGACAGGGGGAGGCTCCTACGAGCAGTACTTC; CDR3aa: CASMTGGGSYEQYF
abundance: NA; j_gene: TRBJ1-5; d_gene: NA; v_gene: TRBV18; CDR3nt: TGTGCCAGCTCACCAAAGGACAGCAATCAGCCCCAGCATTTT; CDR3aa: CASSPKDSNQPQHF
abundance: NA; j_gene: TRBJ2-3; d_gene: NA; v_gene: TRBV7-3; CDR3nt: TGTGCCAGCAGCTCAAACACTGCCACAGATACGCAGTATTTT; CDR3aa: CASSSNTATDTQYF
abundance: NA; j_gene: TRBJ2-1; d_gene: TRBD1; v_gene: TRBV9; CDR3nt: TGTGCCAGCAGCGCGGGGGGACAGGGCGTCTACAATGAGCAGTTCTTC; CDR3aa: CASSAGGQGVYNEQFF
abundance: NA; j_gene: TRBJ2-1; d_gene: NA; v_gene: TRBV7-8; CDR3nt: TGTGCCAGCAGCTTATTCGACGTAACCAATGAGCAGTTCTTC; CDR3aa: CASSLFDVTNEQFF
abundance: NA; j_gene: TRBJ1-2; d_gene: NA; v_gene: TRBV5-4; CDR3nt: TGTGCCAGCAGCTTGGCCAATCTACAGGCCTTCTATGGCTACACCTTC; CDR3aa: CASSLANLQAFYGYTF
abundance: NA; j_gene: TRBJ2-2; d_gene: NA; v_gene: TRBV4-2; CDR3nt: TGTGCCAGCAGCCAAGTAAGGGACTCAAACACCGGGGAGCTGTTTTTT; CDR3aa: CASSQVRDSNTGELFF
abundance: NA; j_gene: TRBJ2-1; d_gene: NA; v_gene: TRBV4-2; CDR3nt: TGTGCCAGCAGCCAAGGGGAGCCGGGACTCGACTACAATGAGCAGTTCTTC; CDR3aa: CASSQGEPGLDYNEQFF
abundance: NA; j_gene: TRBJ2-5; d_gene: TRBD2; v_gene: TRBV19; CDR3nt: TGTGCCAGTAGTAGGAGCGGGAGGGCCACCGTACCTCAAGAGACCCAGTACTTC; CDR3aa: CASSRSGRATVPQETQYF
abundance: NA; j_gene: TRBJ2-7; d_gene: TRBD2; v_gene: TRBV5-1; CDR3nt: TGCGCCAGCAGCCGCGGGACTAGCGGGGGCTCCTACGAGCAGTACTTC; CDR3aa: CASSRGTSGGSYEQYF
abundance: NA; j_gene: TRBJ1-5; d_gene: NA; v_gene: TRBV9; CDR3nt: TGTGCCAGCAGCGTAGATGCAGGGACATCAAATCAGCCCCAGCATTTT; CDR3aa: CASSVDAGTSNQPQHF